This TCR beta chain was documented in a study of identical twins. Germline CDR1 LGHDT, CDR2 YNNKEL (reference sequence). Trimming left V 3 bases short and J 2 bases short, with 11 bases between. The CDR3 length is 14 residues. Worth noting for this clonotype: Its antigen is undetermined.

Template switching (which added a universal primer site) was used, and cDNA carried unique molecular identifiers. A single record per CDR3 protein comes from TCRdb applying MiXCR to the 5' RACE reads. The repertoire holds a few hundred thousand distinct CDR3 sequences, with 24% as singletons. Overall study results and limits: Clonotypes of the beta chain that were abundant in cord blood carried fewer insertions (memory repertoires showed none).

These same data were also listed under a study on T cells expressing NK-cell markers. This second study notes: Seven donors tested HCMV-seropositive and one tested seronegative among the eight sequenced.

The TCR comes from a woman aged 18 to 35 in good health. The genes are TRBV3-1 and TRBJ2-7; a possible D gene is TRBD2 (5 bases). Sequenced: CD4+ T cells sorted from blood. The CDR3 bases are TGTGCCAGCAGCCATCTAGCACCACCCTACGAGCAGTACTTC. It translates to CASSHLAPPYEQYF.